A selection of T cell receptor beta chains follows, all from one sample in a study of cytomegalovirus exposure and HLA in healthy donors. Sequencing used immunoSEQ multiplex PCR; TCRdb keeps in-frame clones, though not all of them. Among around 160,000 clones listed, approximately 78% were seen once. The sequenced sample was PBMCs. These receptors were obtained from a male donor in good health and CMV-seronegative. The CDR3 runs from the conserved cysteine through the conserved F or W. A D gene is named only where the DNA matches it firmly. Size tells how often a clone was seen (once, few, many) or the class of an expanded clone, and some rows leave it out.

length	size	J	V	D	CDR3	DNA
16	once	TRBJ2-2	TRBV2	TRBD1	CASSEAPGQGFGELFF	TGTGCCAGCAGTGAAGCGCCCGGACAGGGTTTCGGGGAGCTGTTTTTT
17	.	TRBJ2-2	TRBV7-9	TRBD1	CASSARQGSSLTGELFF	TGTGCCAGCAGTGCTAGACAGGGATCCTCACTCACCGGGGAGCTGTTTTTT
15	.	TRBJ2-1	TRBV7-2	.	CASSLGHGTGIEQFF	TGTGCCAGCAGCTTAGGGCACGGGACTGGTATTGAGCAGTTCTTC
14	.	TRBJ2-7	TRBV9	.	CASSVVGGGGEQYF	TGTGCCAGCAGCGTAGTAGGAGGGGGCGGCGAGCAGTACTTC
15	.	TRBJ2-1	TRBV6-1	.	CASSEGEGSYNEQFF	TGTGCCAGCAGTGAAGGAGAGGGCTCCTACAATGAGCAGTTCTTC
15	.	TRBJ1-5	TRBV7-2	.	CASSLVGREEQPQHF	TGTGCCAGCAGCTTAGTCGGCAGGGAGGAGCAGCCCCAGCATTTT
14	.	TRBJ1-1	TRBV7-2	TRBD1	CASSLRQGNTEAFF	TGTGCCAGCAGCTTAAGACAGGGCAACACTGAAGCTTTCTTT
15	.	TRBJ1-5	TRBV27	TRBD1	CASSPQDRRNQPQHF	TGTGCCAGCAGTCCCCAGGACAGGCGCAATCAGCCCCAGCATTTT
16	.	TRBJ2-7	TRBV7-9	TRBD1	CASSLDRGSGVYEQYF	TGTGCCAGCAGCCTAGACAGGGGATCAGGCGTGTACGAGCAGTACTTC
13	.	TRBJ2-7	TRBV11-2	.	CASSLAVSYEQYF	TGTGCCAGCAGCTTAGCCGTCTCCTACGAGCAGTACTTC
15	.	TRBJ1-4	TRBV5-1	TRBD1	CASSPAGGGNEKLFF	TGCGCCAGCAGTCCCGCAGGGGGTGGAAATGAAAAACTGTTTTTT
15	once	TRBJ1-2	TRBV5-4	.	CASSIETASVSGYTF	TGTGCCAGCAGCATTGAGACAGCGTCGGTGTCCGGCTACACCTTC
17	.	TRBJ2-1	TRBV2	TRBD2	CASSFEISGSSYNEQFF	TGTGCCAGCAGTTTTGAAATAAGCGGGAGCTCCTACAATGAGCAGTTCTTC
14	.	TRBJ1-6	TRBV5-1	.	CASSLGQGNSPLHF	TGCGCCAGCAGCTTGGGGCAGGGAAATTCACCCCTCCACTTT
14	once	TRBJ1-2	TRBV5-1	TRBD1	CASSAGQGGAGYTF	TGCGCCAGCAGCGCCGGACAGGGGGGAGCTGGCTACACCTTC